What follows are 27 T cell receptor beta chains derived from one specimen sequenced in a study of blood T cell repertoires in COVID-19. TCRdb's table, derived via immunoSEQ multiplex PCR, lists solely in-frame clones and lacks some. The sample contains hundreds of thousands of clones, approximately 86% of which appear only once. The specimen sequenced was PBMCs or T cells enriched from blood (not recorded which). These TCRs come from a woman in her 40s with acute COVID-19.

The rearrangement links TRBV19 to TRBJ1-6; 11 bases line up with TRBD1. The CDR3 is 16 residues long. Looked up from germline, CDR1 is LNHDA and CDR2 is SQIVND (reference sequence). Trimming cost V 4 bases and J 6 bases; bases outside gene matches: 5. The CDR3 sequence: CASSTGTGGPNSPLHF. The CDR3 region has the DNA TGTGCCAGTAGTACGGGGACAGGGGGGCCTAATTCACCCCTCCACTTT.

The CDR3 bases are TGTGCCAGCAGCGTAAGCCCGGGACTCCGCAATGAGCAGTTCTTC. Its translation: CASSVSPGLRNEQFF. The chain has TRBV11-2 and TRBJ2-1; tentatively, D is TRBD2 (6 bases). V lost 5 bases, J lost 6 bases, and 17 bases lay in between. CDR1 and CDR2 from the germline V gene are SGHAT and FQNNGV. The CDR3 runs to 15 residues.

The chain links TRBV2 to TRBJ1-2; possible D gene TRBD1, 5 bases. CDR1 is SNHLY, CDR2 FYNNEI, per germline. Deletions cut 6 bases from V and 8 bases from J, with 13 bases between. The CDR3 contains 12 residues. CDR3 nucleotides: TGTGCCAGCAGCGCTTGGGCAGGGGGCTACACCTTC. Translation: CASSAWAGGYTF.

V and J are TRBV29-1 and TRBJ1-2; the D gene is possibly TRBD1 (6 bases). CDR3 size: 12 residues. Per germline, CDR1 SQVTM and CDR2 ANQGSEA. V was trimmed by 8 bases and J by 5 bases, leaving 15 bases between them. The CDR3 here is CSCSGGAYGYTF. The CDR3 nucleotides are TGCAGCTGCAGCGGGGGGGCTTATGGCTACACCTTC.

The V gene is TRBV4-2, the J gene TRBJ2-5, with TRBD2 identical over 9 bases. The CDR3 consists of 15 residues. Germline V CDR1 and CDR2: LGHNA, YNFKEQ. V lost 1 base to trimming and J lost 5 bases; unmatched junction nucleotides: 5. CDR3 residues: CASSQGLAGLETQYF. CDR3 nucleotides: TGTGCCAGCAGCCAAGGGCTAGCGGGGTTGGAGACCCAGTACTTC.

CDR3 sequence reads: CASSLPRITGKYTEAFF. In DNA, the CDR3 is TGTGCCAGCAGTTTACCCCGCATTACAGGGAAGTACACTGAAGCTTTCTTT. V is TRBV27 and J is TRBJ1-1, with D perhaps TRBD1 (6 bases). Trimming cost V 2 bases and J 3 bases, with 19 bases left between them. Germline V gene data show CDR1 as MNHEY and CDR2 as SMNVEV (reference sequence). This CDR3 spans 17 amino acids.

This clone was seen once. V is TRBV5-1 and J is TRBJ1-1; 7 nucleotides match TRBD1. Germline CDR1 is SGHRS and CDR2 is YFSETQ. Trimming removed 8 bases from V and 6 bases from J; junction bases left unmatched: 13. The CDR3 is made up of 14 amino acids. Here the CDR3 DNA reads TGCGCCAGTAGAGACAGGGTGGATTCGCCTGAAGCTTTCTTT. Protein: CASRDRVDSPEAFF.

This sequence joins TRBV3-1 (or the pseudogene TRBV3-2) and TRBJ2-7, with 7 bases matching TRBD1. The CDR3 runs to 13 residues. Germline CDR1 is LGHDT and CDR2 is YNNKEL (reference sequence). The V segment lost 4 bases and the J segment 3 bases; nucleotides outside the gene matches: 3. CDR3 bases: TGTGCCAGCAGCCGGAGACAGGGCTACGAGCAGTACTTC. Protein product: CASSRRQGYEQYF.

This chain connects TRBV25-1 to TRBJ2-5, with TRBD1 matching over 8 bases. With V trimmed by 1 base and J by 1 base, 5 bases remained unmatched. The V gene's germline CDR1 is MGHDK and CDR2 SYGVNS. This CDR3 has 16 amino acids. The CDR3 bases are TGTGCCAGCAGTGAATCCAGCAGGGGGCTCCAAGAGACCCAGTACTTC. Its protein product is CASSESSRGLQETQYF.

The chain has TRBV7-9 and TRBJ2-3; TRBD1 aligns across 12 bases. This CDR3 contains 16 residues. Looked up from germline, CDR1 is SEHNR and CDR2 is FQNEAQ (reference sequence). V trimming: 5 bases; J trimming: 4 bases; junction bases outside the gene matches: 7. Written as DNA, the CDR3 is TGTGCCAGCAGCCCAACCGGGACAGGGGGCGCAGATACGCAGTATTTT. It codes for CASSPTGTGGADTQYF.

V gene TRBV12-3 or TRBV12-4 combines with J gene TRBJ2-5, with TRBD2 matching 10 bases. This CDR3 is 12 amino acids long. V trimming: 6 bases; J trimming: 7 bases; junction bases outside the gene matches: 2. CDR3: CASSIAGGTQYF. Written as DNA, the CDR3 is TGTGCCAGCAGCATAGCGGGAGGGACCCAGTACTTC.

The chain uses TRBV29-1 and TRBJ1-6, with D perhaps matching TRBD1 (5 bases). This CDR3 is built from 13 residues. Trimming pared 4 bases from V and 6 bases from J, leaving 10 bases between. The germline gives CDR1 SQVTM, CDR2 ANQGSEA. CDR3 DNA: TGCAGCGTTGGGAGACAGCGTAATTCACCCCTCCACTTT. It yields the protein CSVGRQRNSPLHF. Supplemented by reference TRBV29-1 and TRBJ1-6, the full variable domain reads SAVISQKPSRDICQRGTSLTIQCQVDSQVTMMFWYRQQPGQSLTLIATANQGSEATYESGFVIDKFPISRPNLTFSTLTVSNMSPEDSSIYLCSVGRQRNSPLHFGNGTRLTVT.

The chain employs TRBV11-2 and TRBJ2-2; TRBD1 might be the D (6 bases). Trimming pared 4 bases from V and 6 bases from J, leaving 12 bases between. The germline CDR1 and CDR2 sequences are SGHAT and FQNNGV. The CDR3 extends over 14 amino acids. The DNA for the CDR3 is TGTGCCAGCAGCTCCCCCAGGGGCCCCGGGGAGCTGTTTTTT. It codes for CASSSPRGPGELFF.

In regard to this clone: This CDR3 is also generated by other DNA sequences in the sample. This rearrangement joins TRBV29-1 to TRBJ1-1; D is possibly TRBD1 (6 bases). This CDR3 spans 13 amino acids. Germline V gives CDR1 SQVTM, CDR2 ANQGSEA. V gave up 2 bases and J gave up 0 bases, with 7 bases separating them. CDR3 protein: CSVETGMNTEAFF. DNA of the CDR3: TGCAGCGTTGAAACAGGGATGAACACTGAAGCTTTCTTT.

Written as DNA, the CDR3 is TGTGCTAGTGGTTTGATACAGGGGGCCTACAATGAGCAGTTCTTC. Its protein is CASGLIQGAYNEQFF. The chain carries TRBV12-5 and TRBJ2-1, with 8 bases identical to TRBD1. Germline V gives CDR1 LGHNT, CDR2 FRNRAP. The CDR3 has 15 residues. V shed 2 bases and J 2 bases; nucleotides not matched to a gene: 2.

The chain uses TRBV24-1 and TRBJ1-1; D uncertain. The CDR3 is 13 amino acids. Germline V gene sequence: CDR1 KGHDR, CDR2 SFDVKD. V lost 9 bases to trimming and J lost 7 bases, with 17 bases between them. The DNA for the CDR3 is TGTGCCACCGTCAAGTCCCCGGGTAGTGAAGCTTTCTTT. As protein: CATVKSPGSEAFF.

The rearrangement uses TRBV27 and TRBJ2-3; D unclear. Per germline, CDR1 MNHEY and CDR2 SMNVEV (reference sequence). The CDR3 contains 12 residues. V was shortened by 1 base and J by 5 bases, with 4 bases between the two germline ends. The CDR3 here is CASSLFGDTQYF. The CDR3 coding sequence is TGTGCCAGCAGTTTATTCGGAGATACGCAGTATTTT.

The V call is TRBV19, the J call TRBJ1-2, with TRBD1 matching 10 bases. This CDR3 region has 18 residues. Germline values: CDR1 LNHDA, CDR2 SQIVND (reference sequence). The V and J ends lost 1 base and 0 bases, in that order; junction bases with no gene match: 8. The CDR3 here is CASSIGSGTGETNYGYTF. The CDR3 DNA reads TGTGCCAGTAGTATAGGATCCGGGACAGGGGAGACTAACTATGGCTACACCTTC.

V gene TRBV11-2 combines with J gene TRBJ1-1; D call uncertain. Looked up from germline, CDR1 is SGHAT and CDR2 is FQNNGV. The length of the CDR3 is 11 residues. The ends were cut back, 5 bases at V and 6 bases at J, with 7 bases in the middle. In nucleotides, the CDR3 is TGTGCCAGCAGCCGTCCCCCTGAAGCTTTCTTT. Translation: CASSRPPEAFF.

This chain uses TRBV27 with TRBJ1-3; 7 positions agree with TRBD1. The V gene's germline CDR1 is MNHEY and CDR2 SMNVEV (reference sequence). J was trimmed by 3 bases and V by 3 bases; bases with no gene match: 5. This CDR3 spans 15 amino acids. CDR3 in DNA: TGTGCCAGCAGTTTCAGTACAGGGGATGGAAACACCATATATTTT. This gives the protein CASSFSTGDGNTIYF.

This clone is a singleton in its sample. V is TRBV7-2 and J is TRBJ2-7; TRBD1 agrees at 10 bases. Trimming removed 5 bases from V and 2 bases from J; junction bases left unmatched: 3. Germline CDR1 reads SGHTA; CDR2 reads FQGNSA. The CDR3 runs 14 residues. DNA of the CDR3: TGTGCCAGCAGCCCCGGGACAGGGGCCTACGAGCAGTACTTC. Translation gives CASSPGTGAYEQYF.

V is TRBV30 and J is TRBJ1-1, with D tentatively TRBD1 (6 bases). Trimming took 4 bases from V and 4 from J, leaving 22 bases between them. Germline V gene lookup returns CDR1 GTSNPN and CDR2 SVGIG (reference sequence). The CDR3 consists of 16 residues. The CDR3 DNA reads as TGTGCCTGGAAAGAGCGGGGGGCAGGGTTGGGCACTGAAGCTTTCTTT. This encodes CAWKERGAGLGTEAFF. Full variable domain (remainder filled in from reference TRBV30 and TRBJ1-1): SQTIHQWPATLVQPVGSPLSLECTVEGTSNPNLYWYRQAAGRGLQLLFYSVGIGQISSEVPQNLSASRPQDRQFILSSKKLLLSDSGFYLCAWKERGAGLGTEAFFGQGTRLTVV.

About this clone: This sample includes further DNA sequences coding for the same CDR3. The chain couples TRBV3-1 (or the pseudogene TRBV3-2) to TRBJ2-3; D may be TRBD2 (6 bases). This CDR3 has 13 residues. The germline gives CDR1 LGHDT, CDR2 YNNKEL (reference sequence). V lost 1 base and J 5 bases, leaving 7 bases between the germline ends. The CDR3: CASSQGGVDTQYF. DNA for the CDR3: TGTGCCAGCAGCCAAGGCGGGGTAGATACGCAGTATTTT.

This chain links TRBV18 with TRBJ1-3; TRBD1 is a possible D gene (5 bases). V was shortened by 3 bases and J by 4 bases, with 7 bases between the two germline ends. There are 13 residues in the CDR3. Per the germline V gene, CDR1 is KGHSH and CDR2 is LQKENI. The CDR3 sequence: CASSPAGGNTIYF. Here the CDR3 DNA reads TGTGCCAGCTCACCGGCAGGGGGAAACACCATATATTTT.

This sequence joins TRBV2 and TRBJ2-1, with 7 nucleotides matching TRBD2. V shed 7 bases and J 7 bases; nucleotides not matched to a gene: 13. Germline values: CDR1 SNHLY, CDR2 FYNNEI. The CDR3 spans 15 residues. CDR3 in amino acids: CASNLSGGVGNEQFF. The CDR3 region has the DNA TGTGCCAGCAATTTGTCGGGGGGAGTCGGAAATGAGCAGTTCTTC.

V and J are TRBV19 and TRBJ1-1, with D tentatively TRBD1 (6 bases). The CDR3 is 13 residues long. V lost 5 bases and J lost 4, with 11 bases in between. The germline CDR1 and CDR2 sequences are LNHDA and SQIVND (reference sequence). As DNA, the CDR3 is TGTGCCAGTAGTTTTACAGGGTCCACTGAAGCTTTCTTT. As protein: CASSFTGSTEAFF.

In DNA, the CDR3 is TGTGCCAGCATGGATCCGGGAGGCGGCACCACTGAAGCTTTCTTT. Protein: CASMDPGGGTTEAFF. This rearrangement joins TRBV7-2 to TRBJ1-1, with unresolved D. The ends were cut back, 7 bases at V and 4 bases at J, with 19 bases in the middle. This CDR3 contains 15 residues. The V gene's germline CDR1 is SGHTA and CDR2 FQGNSA.